This T cell receptor beta chain is from a study of graft-versus-host responses after intestinal transplantation. Study overall: Recipients had multivisceral, liver-intestinal, or isolated intestinal transplants. Every transplant recipient was induced with anti-thymocyte globulin, then maintained on tacrolimus and steroids for about 3 years. General study points: GvH clones detected in recipient marrow included some appearing first in ileum or blood. Graft-donor T cell macrochimerism coincided with high graft-versus-host to host-versus-graft clonal ratios in allografts.

Sequencing used immunoSEQ multiplex PCR; TCRdb keeps in-frame clones, though not all of them. The sample lists approximately 88,000 clones; 85% to 90% were seen once. The J segment lost 7 bases and the V segment lost 7 bases, leaving 11 bases of the junction unmatched. The CDR3 length is 15 residues. The germline gives CDR1 SGHVS, CDR2 FNYEAQ. Comments on this clone: The antigen is unknown.

The sequenced sample was unstimulated CD4+ T cells sorted from spleen or lymph node cells, obtained before intestinal transplant. This clonotype was sampled from a human donor who received an intestinal transplant. The V and J genes are TRBV7-6 and TRBJ1-4; 8 bases are a match to TRBD1. The CDR3 DNA reads as TGTGCCAGCACCGAGTGGACAGGGAAGGCTGAAAAACTGTTTTTT. It is translated as CASTEWTGKAEKLFF. The variable domain in full, completed from reference TRBV7-6 and TRBJ1-4, reads GAGVSQSPRYKVTKRGQDVALRCDPISGHVSLYWYRQALGQGPEFLTYFNYEAQQDKSGLPNDRFSAERPEGSISTLTIQRTEQRDSAMYRCASTEWTGKAEKLFFGSGTQLSVL.